This entry is about one T cell receptor beta chain. Primers included in the PCR were 60 Vbeta and 13 Jbeta primers. Libraries were prepared by immunoSEQ multiplex PCR; TCRdb keeps only in-frame clonotypes and omits some of them. The sample yields about 270,000 clones, more than 80% seen once. In germline, CDR1 is SGDLS, CDR2 YYNGEE. Trimming removed 4 bases from V and 3 bases from J, with 16 bases in between. The CDR3 runs 15 residues. The data are from a study of cytomegalovirus exposure and HLA in healthy donors. This TCR was sampled from a man aged 35 to 55 in good health and CMV-seropositive. The chain carries TRBV9 and TRBJ1-2; D is ambiguous. The sequencing input was PBMCs. The CDR3 protein is CASSPGILGDYGYTF. The CDR3 coding sequence is TGTGCCAGCAGCCCTGGGATTTTGGGAGACTATGGCTACACCTTC.